The source of this TCR beta chain is a study of cytomegalovirus exposure and HLA in healthy donors. The primer mix had 60 Vbeta and 13 Jbeta primers. As processed by the authors: Counted up in a later analysis, unique TCR beta chains came to some 75 million, with around 10 million shared. The table came from immunoSEQ multiplex PCR; TCRdb's copy has only in-frame clones and leaves some out. That table furnishes V, J and clone size, whereas the DNA furnished D and trimming. The data contain 130,000 or so clones, around 78% of them seen just once; the ten biggest clones take up approximately 1.6%. The table lists this clone with a few counts. Its antigen is as yet unknown. The CDR3 covers 13 residues. V gave up 1 base and J gave up 5 bases, with 9 bases separating them. In germline, CDR1 is SGHRS, CDR2 YFSETQ. Study conclusions and caveats: Cytomegalovirus status, reportedly, was diagnosed with high specificity and sensitivity by the classifier. There were under 200 TCR beta chains listed as cytomegalovirus-associated. CMV serostatus alone was available as immune exposure information.

V gene TRBV5-1 combines with J gene TRBJ1-2; D gene uncertain. Sequences were obtained from PBMCs. This TCR was recovered from a woman aged 18-29 years in good health and CMV-seronegative. In DNA, the CDR3 is TGCGCCAGCAGCTTGTCAAAGGAGTATGGCTACACCTTC. Its translation: CASSLSKEYGYTF.